The rows below give T cell receptor beta chains drawn from one sample of a study of blood T cell repertoires in COVID-19. Sequenced by immunoSEQ multiplex PCR; TCRdb stores in-frame clones only, minus some. The sample consists of fewer than 300,000 clones, roughly nine tenths of them appearing once. Input material: peripheral blood. The receptor set was obtained from a woman aged 25 to 39 with COVID-19, enrolled during active disease. CDR3s include the opening cysteine and the closing phenylalanine or tryptophan. The order of the fields is clone size, D gene, J gene, V gene, CDR3 protein, CDR3 DNA. The D gene is left open where the match is weak. Size is omitted from some rows. Given values are once, few, many or a class for expanded clones.

. | TRBD1 | TRBJ1-1 | TRBV6-5 | CASRDRELNTEAFF | TGTGCCAGCAGAGACAGGGAGCTGAACACTGAAGCTTTCTTT
. | . | TRBJ2-7 | TRBV5-4 | CASSTGSNEQYF | TGTGCCAGCAGTACAGGGTCCAACGAGCAGTACTTC
. | TRBD2 | TRBJ2-7 | TRBV7-2 | CASSLTSGPSYEQYF | TGTGCCAGCAGCCTCACTAGCGGGCCCTCCTACGAGCAGTACTTC
few | TRBD1 | TRBJ2-2 | TRBV6-4 | CATRQGEAGELFF | TGTGCCACGAGACAGGGAGAGGCCGGGGAGCTGTTTTTT
. | . | TRBJ1-2 | TRBV2 | CASIPGVLDYYGYTF | TGTGCCAGCATTCCGGGGGTGCTCGATTACTATGGCTACACCTTC
. | . | TRBJ2-3 | TRBV12-5 | CASGQGTDTQYF | TGTGCTAGTGGGCAGGGGACAGATACGCAGTATTTT
. | . | TRBJ1-3 | TRBV21-1 | CASKELQGSGNTIYF | TGTGCCAGCAAGGAACTCCAGGGTTCTGGAAACACCATATATTTT
. | TRBD1 | TRBJ1-5 | TRBV4-1 | CASSQDQGGTQPQHF | TGCGCCAGCAGCCAAGACCAGGGGGGAACTCAGCCCCAGCATTTT
. | . | TRBJ2-2 | TRBV4-1 | CASSQPLSGADTGELFF | TGCGCCAGCAGCCAACCCCTTAGCGGAGCAGACACCGGGGAGCTGTTTTTT
. | TRBD1 | TRBJ1-1 | TRBV10-3 | CAISRTGNTEAFF | TGTGCCATCAGTAGGACAGGGAACACTGAAGCTTTCTTT
. | TRBD1 | TRBJ2-7 | TRBV6-1 | CASSEGTGQGTYEQYF | TGTGCCAGCAGTGAAGGGACAGGGCAGGGGACCTACGAGCAGTACTTC
. | TRBD1 | TRBJ2-7 | TRBV19 | CASSIGTGGMYEQYF | TGTGCCAGTAGTATCGGGACAGGGGGAATGTACGAGCAGTACTTC
. | TRBD1 | TRBJ1-1 | TRBV5-1 | CASSFPSTGANTEAFF | TGCGCCAGCAGCTTCCCCTCGACAGGGGCGAACACTGAAGCTTTCTTT
. | TRBD1 | TRBJ1-5 | TRBV19 | CASTTGQGSMGNQPQHF | TGTGCCAGTACCACCGGACAGGGGAGCATGGGCAATCAGCCCCAGCATTTT
. | TRBD1 | TRBJ1-1 | TRBV5-1 | CASSQSGTGMNTEAFF | TGCGCCAGCAGCCAGTCCGGGACAGGGATGAACACTGAAGCTTTCTTT
. | TRBD2 | TRBJ2-7 | TRBV7-9 | CASSFGLAGSSYEQYF | TGTGCCAGCAGCTTTGGACTAGCGGGAAGTTCCTACGAGCAGTACTTC
once | . | TRBJ1-1 | TRBV12-3/TRBV12-4 | CASSFGGTEAFF | TGTGCCAGCAGTTTCGGGGGCACTGAAGCTTTCTTT
. | TRBD2 | TRBJ2-7 | TRBV6-4 | CASSKLAGDAYEQYF | TGTGCCAGCAGTAAACTAGCGGGAGATGCGTACGAGCAGTACTTC
. | . | TRBJ1-2 | TRBV28 | CASSEGRNYGYTF | TGTGCCAGCAGCGAGGGCAGGAACTATGGCTACACCTTC
. | . | TRBJ2-3 | TRBV5-8 | CASSTGVSGGGTDTQYF | TGTGCCAGCAGCACGGGAGTGAGTGGGGGTGGCACAGATACGCAGTATTTT
. | . | TRBJ2-2 | TRBV19 | CASSWAPFGWGDRPTGELFF | TGTGCCAGTAGTTGGGCCCCTTTTGGTTGGGGAGACAGGCCCACCGGGGAGCTGTTTTTT
. | . | TRBJ2-2 | TRBV30 | CACPPSSRDSRLTGELFF | TGTGCCTGCCCCCCCTCAAGCCGGGACTCGCGACTCACCGGGGAGCTGTTTTTT
. | TRBD2 | TRBJ2-7 | TRBV6-5 | CASSVTSGYEQYF | TGTGCCAGCAGCGTGACTAGCGGCTACGAGCAGTACTTC
. | . | TRBJ2-1 | TRBV7-2 | CASSLVARAPSSYNEQFF | TGTGCCAGCAGCTTAGTGGCGCGGGCCCCGAGCTCCTACAATGAGCAGTTCTTC